This TCR beta chain is drawn from a study of T-cell reconstitution after alpha-beta-depleted transplantation in children. The study, taken as a whole, reports: At around two months after transplant, the alpha-beta T cells were reportedly derived from several hundred expanded clones that came from non-depleted graft cells. High day-60 TCRbeta diversity in some patients came from surviving recipient T cells and thymic progenitors. Among T cells one year after transplant, newly produced cells accounted for most counts and diversity.

Using unique molecular identifiers, the investigators prepared the TCRbeta library. TCRdb redid the calling of the PCR reads with MiXCR, one entry per CDR3 protein. The sample includes approximately 89,000 distinct CDR3 sequences, about 14% of them seen just once. The germline V gene encodes CDR1 MGHDK and CDR2 SYGVNS. After removal of 3 bases from V and 4 bases from J, the junction contained 11 bases not matched to a gene. The CDR3 sequence is 16 residues long. Points on this clonotype: Its antigen is undetermined.

Sample: PBMCs, mostly from graft donor cells, taken 180 days after TCRalphabeta/CD19-depleted stem cell transplant. This TCR was sampled from a male patient between 2 and 10 years old who had a stem cell transplant for acute lymphoblastic leukemia, so the T cells may come from the graft donor. This rearrangement joins TRBV25-1 to TRBJ1-2; 7 nucleotides line up with TRBD1. The CDR3 bases are TGTGCCAGCAGTGAGCCTTCGACAGGGTACGCCTATGGCTACACCTTC. As protein: CASSEPSTGYAYGYTF.